This T cell receptor (beta chain) was sequenced for a study of cytomegalovirus exposure and HLA in healthy donors. The PCR contained 60 Vbeta and 13 Jbeta primers. The table came from immunoSEQ multiplex PCR; TCRdb's copy has only in-frame clones and leaves some out. The repertoire includes under 80,000 clones, about 80% of them detected once, and approximately 50% sits in the top ten. The CDR3 is 18 amino acids. V lost 2 bases, J lost 0 bases, and 19 bases lay in between. The germline V gene encodes CDR1 SGHTA and CDR2 FQGTGA. Broader study findings: Immune exposure information available was restricted to CMV serostatus. Rare TCR sequences predominated, though certain public TCRs were found in many donors. The listing of 150 to 200 TCR beta chains classed them as cytomegalovirus-associated.

On this clone: Its antigen is as yet unknown.

V gene TRBV7-3 combines with J gene TRBJ1-1; possible D gene TRBD1, 6 bases. The clonotype originates from a man over 45 in good health and CMV-seropositive. The sequenced material came from PBMCs. The CDR3 sequence: CASSLGSWVQGLNTEAFF. The CDR3 DNA reads TGTGCCAGCAGCTTAGGATCCTGGGTGCAGGGGCTGAACACTGAAGCTTTCTTT.